Below are 20 T cell receptor beta chains sequenced from a single sample in a study of CD8 T cells in Susac syndrome. Reverse transcription of 0.5 to 1 ug RNA was performed with random hexamers. One entry per CDR3 protein, called by TCRdb with MiXCR from the immunoSEQ multiplex PCR reads. The sample has about 210,000 distinct CDR3 sequences, approximately 94% seen once. Sequenced sample: CD4+ T cells from PBMCs. The origin of the receptors is a human donor with Susac syndrome.

This clonotype appeared once. V gene TRBV20-1 combines with J gene TRBJ2-5; no reliable D call. V was trimmed by 0 bases and J by 1 base, leaving 9 bases between them. The germline V gene has CDR1 DFQATT and CDR2 SNEGSKA (reference sequence). The CDR3 spans 14 residues. The CDR3 coding sequence is TGCAGTGCTAGAGATCTGGGCAGCCAAGAGACCCAGTACTTC. Translating it yields CSARDLGSQETQYF.

V and J are TRBV4-2 and TRBJ1-4, with TRBD1 identical over 10 bases. The CDR3 sequence is 16 residues long. With V trimmed by 0 bases and J by 11 bases, 9 bases remained unmatched. Germline CDR1 and CDR2: LGHNA and YNFKEQ. CDR3 DNA sequence: TGTGCCAGCAGCCAAGAATCGAGACAGGGGGCGCGGAAACTGTTTTTT. Translation: CASSQESRQGARKLFF.

The rearrangement joins TRBV19 to TRBJ1-2; 8 bases align to TRBD1. Looked up from germline, CDR1 is LNHDA and CDR2 is SQIVND (reference sequence). V lost 2 bases to trimming and J lost 2 bases; unmatched junction nucleotides: 10. The CDR3 runs 17 residues. The CDR3 spells CASSIRTGMSRNYGYTF. CDR3 DNA: TGTGCCAGTAGTATACGGACAGGGATGAGTAGAAACTATGGCTACACCTTC.

The genes are TRBV20-1 and TRBJ1-5; D gene unclear. Trimming took off 0 bases at V and 2 bases at J, with 8 bases between the two ends. This CDR3 has 14 residues. Germline V lookup: CDR1 DFQATT, CDR2 SNEGSKA (reference sequence). CDR3 in DNA: TGCAGTGCTAGAGAAGGGAATGGCAATCAGCCCCAGCATTTT. As protein: CSAREGNGNQPQHF.

V is TRBV30 and J is TRBJ1-6, with D perhaps TRBD1 (6 bases). This CDR3 comprises 16 residues. Between the trimmed V and J ends, which lost 1 base and 4 bases, there was a span of 14 bases. The germline gives CDR1 GTSNPN, CDR2 SVGIG (reference sequence). Here the CDR3 DNA reads TGTGCCTGGAGTGCCCAGGGGACGGAGTATAATTCACCCCTCCACTTT. Residues: CAWSAQGTEYNSPLHF. Full variable domain (remainder filled in from reference TRBV30 and TRBJ1-6): SQTIHQWPATLVQPVGSPLSLECTVEGTSNPNLYWYRQAAGRGLQLLFYSVGIGQISSEVPQNLSASRPQDRQFILSSKKLLLSDSGFYLCAWSAQGTEYNSPLHFGNGTRLTVT.

The V gene is TRBV29-1, the J gene TRBJ1-4; the match to TRBD1 covers 7 bases. Germline V CDR1 and CDR2: SQVTM, ANQGSEA. The CDR3 runs to 14 residues. V lost 6 bases, J lost 5 bases, and 9 bases stayed unmatched. The CDR3 DNA sequence: TGCAGCGTGACACGGACAGGAAAGAATGAAAAACTGTTTTTT. Translating gives CSVTRTGKNEKLFF. Drawing the rest from reference TRBV29-1 and TRBJ1-4, the complete variable domain is SAVISQKPSRDICQRGTSLTIQCQVDSQVTMMFWYRQQPGQSLTLIATANQGSEATYESGFVIDKFPISRPNLTFSTLTVSNMSPEDSSIYLCSVTRTGKNEKLFFGSGTQLSVL.

This clonotype was seen a single time. The chain combines TRBV20-1 with TRBJ2-5; 10 bases match TRBD1. Germline CDR1 DFQATT, CDR2 SNEGSKA (reference sequence). With 5 bases clipped from V and 0 bases from J, the junction kept 9 bases outside the gene matches. CDR3 length: 16 amino acids. CDR3 amino acids: CSAPPPGQGYQETQYF. The CDR3 region has the DNA TGCAGTGCTCCACCGCCGGGACAGGGGTACCAAGAGACCCAGTACTTC.

The V gene is TRBV6-2 or TRBV6-3, the J gene TRBJ1-3; maybe TRBD1 (5 bases). The V end was cut by 6 bases, the J end by 0 bases, with 15 bases between. Germline-derived CDR1 and CDR2 are MNHEY and SVGEGT. The CDR3 runs to 16 residues. The CDR3 DNA follows: TGTGCCAGCAGCCCAGGGCGAACAGTCTCTGGAAACACCATATATTTT. This translates into CASSPGRTVSGNTIYF.

The chain combines TRBV29-1 with TRBJ2-7, with D perhaps TRBD1 (7 bases). This CDR3 contains 16 residues. Germline loops: CDR1 SQVTM, CDR2 ANQGSEA. Deletions cut 0 bases from V and 3 bases from J, with 18 bases between. This CDR3 is CSVEDLRAGGLYEQYF. DNA of the CDR3: TGCAGCGTTGAAGATCTCCGGGCAGGGGGACTCTACGAGCAGTACTTC.

The CDR3 loop is CASSWRGPLYNEQFF. CDR3 nucleotide sequence: TGTGCCAGCTCTTGGAGGGGCCCACTATACAATGAGCAGTTCTTC. The rearrangement links TRBV12-3 or TRBV12-4 to TRBJ2-1, with D perhaps matching TRBD2 (6 bases). This CDR3 comprises 15 residues. Trimming pared 8 bases from V and 4 bases from J, leaving 18 bases between.

This chain joins TRBV27 and TRBJ1-4; D unclear. The CDR3 sequence is 14 residues long. The ends were cut back, 5 bases at V and 8 bases at J, with 15 bases in the middle. Germline-derived CDR1 and CDR2 are MNHEY and SMNVEV (reference sequence). CDR3 DNA sequence: TGTGCCAGCAGTCACGACGGCGGAGGCGAAAAACTGTTTTTT. This sequence encodes CASSHDGGGEKLFF. The complete variable domain, with remaining parts taken from reference TRBV27 and TRBJ1-4, reads EAQVTQNPRYLITVTGKKLTVTCSQNMNHEYMSWYRQDPGLGLRQIYYSMNVEVTDKGDVPEGYKVSRKEKRNFPLILESPSPNQTSLYFCASSHDGGGEKLFFGSGTQLSVL.

The chain recombines TRBV9 with TRBJ2-2; TRBD1 aligns across 11 bases. CDR3 length: 17 residues. The junction had 2 bases not matched to a gene; V was cut back by 1 base and J by 0 bases. Germline CDR1 and CDR2: SGDLS and YYNGEE. The CDR3 nucleotides are TGTGCCAGCAGCGTACTGGACAGGGGGCCGAACACCGGGGAGCTGTTTTTT. Translating it yields CASSVLDRGPNTGELFF.

Notes on this clonotype: At one end the junction does not follow the germline gene, possibly because of a read error. The chain recombines TRBV20-1 with TRBJ1-1; TRBD1 matches at 7 bases. The CDR3 length is 12 residues. Germline V lookup: CDR1 DFQATT, CDR2 SNEGSKA (reference sequence). For the CDR3, the DNA is TGCAGTGCTAGGACAGGGAACCCTGAAGCTTTCTTT. Its translation is CSARTGNPEAFF.

The V and J genes are TRBV5-1 and TRBJ2-1; TRBD1 might be the D (5 bases). This CDR3 region has 14 residues. Trimming stripped 2 bases from V and 8 bases from J, with 14 bases between. The V gene's germline CDR1 is SGHRS and CDR2 YFSETQ. In DNA, the CDR3 is TGCGCCAGCAGCTTACACCAGGGTTCGGATGAGCAGTTCTTC. It yields the protein CASSLHQGSDEQFF.

The V call is TRBV29-1, the J call TRBJ2-7; unclear D gene. Germline loops: CDR1 SQVTM, CDR2 ANQGSEA. The CDR3 length is 12 residues. Trimming removed 4 bases at V and 3 bases at J, with 10 bases between. The CDR3, as DNA: TGCAGCGTTGTGGCAGCAGGCTACGAGCAGTACTTC. This gives the protein CSVVAAGYEQYF.

This chain links TRBV10-3 with TRBJ1-1; maybe TRBD1 (6 bases). With 10 bases removed from V and 5 bases from J, the gap between germline ends came to 17 bases. The CDR3 contains 13 residues. Germline CDR1 reads ENHRY; CDR2 reads SYGVKD. The CDR3 region is CATVGQWLTEAFF. The DNA of the CDR3 is TGTGCCACGGTTGGACAGTGGCTAACTGAAGCTTTCTTT.

J is TRBJ1-1 and V is TRBV5-1; D might be TRBD1 (6 bases). Trimming cost V 0 bases and J 6 bases, with 9 bases left between them. This CDR3 contains 13 residues. Per the germline V gene, CDR1 is SGHRS and CDR2 is YFSETQ. The CDR3 protein is CASSLAGGPEAFF. CDR3 nucleotide sequence: TGCGCCAGCAGCTTGGCCGGGGGCCCTGAAGCTTTCTTT. Full variable domain (remainder filled in from reference TRBV5-1 and TRBJ1-1): KAGVTQTPRYLIKTRGQQVTLSCSPISGHRSVSWYQQTPGQGLQFLFEYFSETQRNKGNFPGRFSGRQFSNSRSEMNVSTLELGDSALYLCASSLAGGPEAFFGQGTRLTVV.

CDR3 in DNA: TGTGCCTGGACCGGGACAGGGTTTGAAAAACTGTTTTTT. This codes for CAWTGTGFEKLFF. V usage is TRBV30 and J usage is TRBJ1-4; 9 bases agree with TRBD1. The germline V gene encodes CDR1 GTSNPN and CDR2 SVGIG (reference sequence). V shed 4 bases, J shed 7 bases, and the junction held 4 bases outside the gene matches. The CDR3 is made up of 13 amino acids.

The chain uses TRBV7-3 and TRBJ2-3, with 12 bases that match TRBD2. V gave up 5 bases and J gave up 6 bases; unmatched junction bases: 9. The CDR3 totals 16 residues. Germline assignment: CDR1 SGHTA and CDR2 FQGTGA. CDR3 sequence (DNA): TGTGCCAGCAGCCCCCAACTAGCGGGGGGTATGGATACGCAGTATTTT. Residues: CASSPQLAGGMDTQYF.

The chain combines TRBV20-1 with TRBJ1-2, with a weak D call TRBD1 (5 bases). Trimming cost V 6 bases and J 4 bases, with 12 bases left between them. Per germline, CDR1 DFQATT and CDR2 SNEGSKA (reference sequence). The CDR3 has 12 amino acids. The CDR3 protein is CSATGTGYGYTF. Here the CDR3 DNA reads TGCAGTGCGACCGGGACGGGCTATGGCTACACCTTC.